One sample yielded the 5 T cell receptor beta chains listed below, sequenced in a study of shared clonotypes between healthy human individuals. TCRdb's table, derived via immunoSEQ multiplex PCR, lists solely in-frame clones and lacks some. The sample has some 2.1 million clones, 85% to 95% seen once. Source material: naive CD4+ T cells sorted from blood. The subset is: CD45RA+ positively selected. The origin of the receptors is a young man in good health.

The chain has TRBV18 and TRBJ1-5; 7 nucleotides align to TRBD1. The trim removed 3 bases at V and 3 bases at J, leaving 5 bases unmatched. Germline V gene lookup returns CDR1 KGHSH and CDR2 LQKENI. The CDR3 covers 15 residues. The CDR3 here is CASSPEQGNNQPQHF. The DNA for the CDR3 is TGTGCCAGCTCACCTGAACAGGGGAACAATCAGCCCCAGCATTTT.

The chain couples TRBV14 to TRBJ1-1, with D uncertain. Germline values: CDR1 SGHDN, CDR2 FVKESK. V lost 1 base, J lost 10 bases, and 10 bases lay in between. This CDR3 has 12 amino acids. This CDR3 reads CASSQGLRRAFF. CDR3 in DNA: TGTGCCAGCAGCCAAGGGTTGAGGAGAGCTTTCTTT.

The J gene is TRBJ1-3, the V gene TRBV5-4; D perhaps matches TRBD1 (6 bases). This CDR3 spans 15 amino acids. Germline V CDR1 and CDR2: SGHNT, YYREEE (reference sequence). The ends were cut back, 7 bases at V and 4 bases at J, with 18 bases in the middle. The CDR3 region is CASQDSDSFGNTIYF. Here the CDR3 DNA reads TGTGCCAGCCAAGACTCGGACAGCTTCGGAAACACCATATATTTT.

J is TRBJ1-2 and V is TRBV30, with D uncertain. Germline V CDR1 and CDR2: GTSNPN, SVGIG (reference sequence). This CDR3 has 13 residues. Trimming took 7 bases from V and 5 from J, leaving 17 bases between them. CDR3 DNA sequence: TGTGCCTCGGCGGTGGGCCAATGGTATGGCTACACCTTC. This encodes CASAVGQWYGYTF. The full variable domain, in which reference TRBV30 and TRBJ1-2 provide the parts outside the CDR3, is SQTIHQWPATLVQPVGSPLSLECTVEGTSNPNLYWYRQAAGRGLQLLFYSVGIGQISSEVPQNLSASRPQDRQFILSSKKLLLSDSGFYLCASAVGQWYGYTFGSGTRLTVV.

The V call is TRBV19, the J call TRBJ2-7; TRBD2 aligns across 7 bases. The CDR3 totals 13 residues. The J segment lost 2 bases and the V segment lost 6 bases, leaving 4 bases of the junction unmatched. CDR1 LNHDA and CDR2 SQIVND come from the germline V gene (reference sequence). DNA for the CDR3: TGTGCCAGTAGCCCCGGGGGGACCTACGAGCAGTACTTC. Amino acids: CASSPGGTYEQYF.